A single sample is the source of the 6 T cell receptor beta chains below, sequenced in a study of cytomegalovirus exposure and HLA in healthy donors. The PCR used 60 Vbeta and 13 Jbeta primers. Assay used: immunoSEQ multiplex PCR; TCRdb lists only in-frame clones, some missing. The repertoire has about 97,000 clones, 81% of them found once; the top ten carry 4.5% to 6.5%. Sequenced input: PBMCs. The receptor set was obtained from a man between 35 and 55 years old in good health and CMV-seropositive.

This clone has just one count. At one boundary the junction diverges from the germline segment, which might be a read error. The chain is built from TRBV29-1 and TRBJ2-1; weak D call: TRBD1 (6 bases). The CDR3 sequence is 15 residues long. Germline V gene sequence: CDR1 SQVTM, CDR2 ANQGSEA. The CDR3: CSAEPGAPRDNEQFF. The CDR3 nucleotides are TGCAGCGCTGAACCAGGGGCGCCGAGGGACAATGAGCAGTTCTTC.

J is TRBJ1-2 and V is TRBV7-2, with D maybe TRBD1 (5 bases). The CDR3 contains 14 residues. CDR1 and CDR2 (germline): SGHTA, FQGNSA. Trimming took off 5 bases at V and 2 bases at J, with 12 bases between the two ends. The CDR3 sequence: CASSRRQSNYGYTF. Written as DNA, the CDR3 is TGTGCCAGCAGCCGGCGACAGTCCAACTATGGCTACACCTTC.

The rearrangement uses TRBV6-5 and TRBJ1-5; the D gene is possibly TRBD1 (6 bases). Trimming left V 5 bases short and J 1 base short, with 12 bases between. The length of the CDR3 is 15 residues. The germline V gene encodes CDR1 MNHEY and CDR2 SVGAGI. The CDR3 DNA reads TGTGCCAGCAGTAGGGGACAATTAAGCAATCAGCCCCAGCATTTT. Translating gives CASSRGQLSNQPQHF.

The V gene is TRBV28, the J gene TRBJ2-5; TRBD2 aligns across 7 bases. The CDR3 covers 17 residues. Per germline, CDR1 MDHEN and CDR2 SYDVKM. After removal of 2 bases from V and 5 bases from J, the junction contained 14 bases not matched to a gene. The CDR3 DNA sequence: TGTGCCAGCAGTTTAAGCCCCGCCGGGGGGAGAGAGGAGACCCAGTACTTC. Encoded protein: CASSLSPAGGREETQYF.

This sequence joins TRBV5-1 and TRBJ1-4; no clear D gene. This CDR3 contains 14 residues. CDR1 and CDR2 from the germline V gene are SGHRS and YFSETQ. V lost 4 bases to trimming and J lost 0 bases, with 7 bases between them. CDR3 nucleotide sequence: TGCGCCAGCAGCGATGCTACAACTAATGAAAAACTGTTTTTT. It is translated as CASSDATTNEKLFF.

The gene calls are TRBV29-1 and TRBJ2-1, with 8 bases that match TRBD2. CDR3 length: 14 amino acids. Losses at the gene ends were 7 bases for V and 6 bases for J; bases not matched to a gene: 11. CDR1 is SQVTM, CDR2 ANQGSEA, per germline. CDR3 residues: CSACVGGGCNEQFF. The DNA for the CDR3 is TGCAGCGCCTGCGTTGGCGGGGGGTGCAATGAGCAGTTCTTC.